This T cell receptor (beta chain) was recorded in a study of cytomegalovirus exposure and HLA in healthy donors. As to this clone: Antigen specificity is unknown.

PCR involved 60 Vbeta and 13 Jbeta primers. Here immunoSEQ multiplex PCR was the method, and the copy in TCRdb shows in-frame clones only, minus some. The table includes around 140,000 clones, around 78% detected once. The V end lost 7 bases, the J end lost 2 bases, and 18 bases lay between the germline ends. Germline assignment: CDR1 MDHEN and CDR2 SYDVKM. This CDR3 is built from 15 residues. The study, taken as a whole, reports: Later on, an analysis showed TCR association rates differing by HLA locus, with DRB1 the most and HLA-C the fewest.

While unrecorded immune exposures were likely, the donors were nominally healthy when sampled. The receptor was isolated from a woman in her forties in good health and CMV-seropositive. V is TRBV28 and J is TRBJ2-7; a possible D gene is TRBD1 (6 bases). The sequenced sample was PBMCs. CDR3 sequence (DNA): TGTGCCAGCACCAGGCCCGGGACAAAAGCCTACGAGCAGTACTTC. Its protein product is CASTRPGTKAYEQYF.